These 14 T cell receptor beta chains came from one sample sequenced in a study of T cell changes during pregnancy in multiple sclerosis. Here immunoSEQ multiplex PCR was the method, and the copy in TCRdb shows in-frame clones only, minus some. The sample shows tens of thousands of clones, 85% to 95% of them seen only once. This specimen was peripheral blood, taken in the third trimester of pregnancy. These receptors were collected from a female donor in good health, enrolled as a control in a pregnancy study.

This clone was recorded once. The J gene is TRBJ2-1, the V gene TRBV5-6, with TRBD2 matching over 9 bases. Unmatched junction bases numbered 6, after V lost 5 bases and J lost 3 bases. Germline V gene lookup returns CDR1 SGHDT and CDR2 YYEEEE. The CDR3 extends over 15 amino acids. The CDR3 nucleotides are TGTGCCAGCAGATCCGGGACTAGCAGCTACAATGAGCAGTTCTTC. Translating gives CASRSGTSSYNEQFF.

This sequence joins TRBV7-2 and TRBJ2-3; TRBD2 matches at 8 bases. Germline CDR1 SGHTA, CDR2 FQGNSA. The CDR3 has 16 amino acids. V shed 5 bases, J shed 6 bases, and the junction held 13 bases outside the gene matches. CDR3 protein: CASSPPGAGGQDTQYF. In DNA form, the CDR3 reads TGTGCCAGCAGCCCCCCCGGGGCGGGGGGTCAGGATACGCAGTATTTT.

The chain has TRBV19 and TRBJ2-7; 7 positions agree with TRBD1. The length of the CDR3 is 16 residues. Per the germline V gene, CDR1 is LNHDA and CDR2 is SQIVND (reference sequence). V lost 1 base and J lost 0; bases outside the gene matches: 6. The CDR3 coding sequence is TGTGCCAGTAGTATAGGACAGGGCCGAAGCTCCTACGAGCAGTACTTC. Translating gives CASSIGQGRSSYEQYF.

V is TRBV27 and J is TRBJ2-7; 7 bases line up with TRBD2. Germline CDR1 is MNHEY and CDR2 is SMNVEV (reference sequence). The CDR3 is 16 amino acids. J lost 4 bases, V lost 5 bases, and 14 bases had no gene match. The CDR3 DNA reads TGTGCCAGCAGTCCCCAACTGACTAGCTCCCAATACGAGCAGTACTTC. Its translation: CASSPQLTSSQYEQYF.

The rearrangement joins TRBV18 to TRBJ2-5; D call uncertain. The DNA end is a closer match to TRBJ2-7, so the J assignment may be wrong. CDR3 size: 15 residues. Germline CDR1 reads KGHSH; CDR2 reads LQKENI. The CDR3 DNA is TGTGCCAGCTCACCCCTCGCTCCTGGAGCCTACGAGCAGTACTTC. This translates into CASSPLAPGAYEQYF.

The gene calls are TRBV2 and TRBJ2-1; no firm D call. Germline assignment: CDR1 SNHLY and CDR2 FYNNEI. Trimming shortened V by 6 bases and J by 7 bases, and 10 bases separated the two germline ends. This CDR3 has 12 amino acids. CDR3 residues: CASRVSSNEQFF. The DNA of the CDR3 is TGTGCCAGCAGGGTTAGTTCGAATGAGCAGTTCTTC.

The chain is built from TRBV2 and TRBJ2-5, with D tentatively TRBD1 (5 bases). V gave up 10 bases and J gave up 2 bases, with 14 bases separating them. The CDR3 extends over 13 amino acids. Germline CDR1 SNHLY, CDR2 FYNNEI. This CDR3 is CATQRQQQETQYF. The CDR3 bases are TGTGCCACACAAAGACAGCAACAAGAGACCCAGTACTTC.

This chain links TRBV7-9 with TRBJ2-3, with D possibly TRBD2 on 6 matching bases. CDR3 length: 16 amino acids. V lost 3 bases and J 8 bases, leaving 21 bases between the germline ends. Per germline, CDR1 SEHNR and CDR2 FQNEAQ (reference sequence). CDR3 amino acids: CASSLKTGEQGFTQYF. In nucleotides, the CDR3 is TGTGCCAGCAGCTTGAAAACGGGAGAGCAAGGTTTTACGCAGTATTTT.

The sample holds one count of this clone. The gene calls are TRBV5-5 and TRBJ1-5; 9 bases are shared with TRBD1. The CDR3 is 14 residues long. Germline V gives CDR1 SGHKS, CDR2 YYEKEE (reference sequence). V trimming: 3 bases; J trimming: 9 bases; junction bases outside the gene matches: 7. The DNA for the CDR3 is TGTGCCAGCAGCTCTAGGACAGGGGACGGGCCCCAGCATTTT. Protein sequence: CASSSRTGDGPQHF.

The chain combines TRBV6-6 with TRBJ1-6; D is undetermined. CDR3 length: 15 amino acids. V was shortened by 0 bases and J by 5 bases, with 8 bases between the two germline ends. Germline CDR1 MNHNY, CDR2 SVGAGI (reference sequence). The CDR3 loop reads CASSYSQADNSPLHF. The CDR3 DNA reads TGTGCCAGCAGTTACTCTCAGGCCGATAATTCACCCCTCCACTTT.

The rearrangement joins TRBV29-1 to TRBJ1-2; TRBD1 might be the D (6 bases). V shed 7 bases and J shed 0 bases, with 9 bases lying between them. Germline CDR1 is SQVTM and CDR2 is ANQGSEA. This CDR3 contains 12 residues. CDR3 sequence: CSGDTSNYGYTF. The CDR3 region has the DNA TGCAGCGGGGACACCTCTAACTATGGCTACACCTTC.

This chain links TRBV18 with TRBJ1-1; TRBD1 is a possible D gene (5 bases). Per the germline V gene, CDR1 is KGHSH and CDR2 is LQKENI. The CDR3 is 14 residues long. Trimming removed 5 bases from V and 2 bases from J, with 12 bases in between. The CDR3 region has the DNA TGTGCCAGCTCAGAGACGGACACCAACACTGAAGCTTTCTTT. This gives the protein CASSETDTNTEAFF.

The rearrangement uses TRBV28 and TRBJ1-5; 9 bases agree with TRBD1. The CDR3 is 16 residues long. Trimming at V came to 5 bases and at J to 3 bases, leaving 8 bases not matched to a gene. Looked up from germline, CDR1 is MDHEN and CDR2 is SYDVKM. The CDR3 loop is CASSPRGQGVNQPQHF. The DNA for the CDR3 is TGTGCCAGCAGTCCAAGGGGACAGGGAGTCAATCAGCCCCAGCATTTT.

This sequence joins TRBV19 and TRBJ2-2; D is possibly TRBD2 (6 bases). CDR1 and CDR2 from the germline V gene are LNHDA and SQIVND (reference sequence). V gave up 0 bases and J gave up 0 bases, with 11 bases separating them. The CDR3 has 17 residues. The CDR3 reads CASSIDRGSANTGELFF. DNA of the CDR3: TGTGCCAGTAGTATAGATCGGGGGAGCGCGAACACCGGGGAGCTGTTTTTT.